Given below is one TCR beta chain in context. This sample was taken from a study of blood T cell repertoires in COVID-19. Across the whole study: Researchers got acute and convalescent COVID-19 samples from the United States, Italy and Spain. From T cells, B-cell-depleted T cells, or PBMCs came the material, which was cDNA or gDNA.

The V segment lost 8 bases and the J segment 8 bases; nucleotides outside the gene matches: 2. The CDR3 has 11 amino acids. Source study methods: Amplification with reference gene primers provided the estimates of nucleated cell counts. The protocol was immunoSEQ multiplex PCR, while the TCRdb copy is restricted to in-frame clones and leaves out a portion. V and J calls plus clone size are reproduced from that table; the DNA served to infer D and trimming. The table lists about 75,000 clones, over 65% of them singletons. The chain is built from TRBV12-3 or TRBV12-4 and TRBJ2-2; TRBD2 agrees at 7 bases. What was sequenced was peripheral blood. This sequence originates from a human donor with acute or convalescent COVID-19. The donor label of this sample is uncertain. CDR3 region: CASWRGGELFF. The CDR3 DNA is TGTGCCAGCTGGCGGGGGGGGGAGCTGTTTTTT.